The 17 T cell receptor beta chains given below trace back to one sample, sequenced in a study of cytomegalovirus exposure and HLA in healthy donors. The primer mix had 60 Vbeta and 13 Jbeta primers. TCRdb's table, derived via immunoSEQ multiplex PCR, lists solely in-frame clones and lacks some. Of around 130,000 clones listed, roughly 75% are singletons. The source material was PBMCs. The origin of the receptors is a man aged 30 to 39 in good health and CMV-seronegative.

The chain joins TRBV29-1 to TRBJ1-3, with D perhaps TRBD1 (5 bases). The CDR3 is made up of 13 amino acids. Germline CDR1 is SQVTM and CDR2 is ANQGSEA. Between the trimmed V and J ends, which lost 2 bases and 0 bases, there was a span of 5 bases. The CDR3 coding sequence is TGCAGCGTTGAAACAGGCTCTGGAAACACCATATATTTT. Protein product: CSVETGSGNTIYF.

This chain links TRBV4-1 with TRBJ1-1; 11 nucleotides align to TRBD1. Per the germline V gene, CDR1 is MGHRA and CDR2 is YSYEKL. CDR3 length equals 16 residues. V lost 3 bases, J lost 6 bases, and 9 bases stayed unmatched. The CDR3 region has the DNA TGCGCCAGCAGCCAGCCCGGGACAGGGGGAAGAGCTGAAGCTTTCTTT. It translates to CASSQPGTGGRAEAFF.

The chain carries TRBV28 and TRBJ2-7; TRBD1 might be the D (6 bases). CDR1 and CDR2 (germline): MDHEN, SYDVKM. The CDR3 runs 15 residues. Trimming stripped 6 bases from V and 2 bases from J, with 17 bases between. CDR3 in DNA: TGTGCCAGCAGAAACTACAGGGCTCACCCCTACGAGCAGTACTTC. Translating it yields CASRNYRAHPYEQYF.

The chain employs TRBV29-1 and TRBJ2-7, with 7 nucleotides matching TRBD1. V lost 7 bases to trimming and J lost 5 bases; unmatched junction nucleotides: 8. Germline V CDR1 and CDR2: SQVTM, ANQGSEA. The CDR3 has 12 residues. CDR3 DNA sequence: TGCAGCGGGGGACAGCGTCAACACGAGCAGTACTTC. This gives the protein CSGGQRQHEQYF.

The J gene is TRBJ2-1, the V gene TRBV7-2; 10 nucleotides align to TRBD2. The CDR3 has 16 amino acids. Germline V CDR1 and CDR2: SGHTA, FQGNSA. Losses at the gene ends were 4 bases for V and 7 bases for J; bases not matched to a gene: 10. The CDR3 protein is CASSYKAGGRENEQFF. The CDR3 DNA reads as TGTGCCAGCAGCTACAAAGCGGGAGGGCGGGAGAATGAGCAGTTCTTC.

V gene TRBV25-1 combines with J gene TRBJ2-1, with TRBD2 as a possible D gene (6 bases). The V and J ends lost 2 bases and 7 bases respectively, with 12 bases between them. This CDR3 has 14 amino acids. The germline V gene has CDR1 MGHDK and CDR2 SYGVNS. Here the CDR3 DNA reads TGTGCCAGCAGTGAACGGGACTTTCCGAATGAGCAGTTCTTC. Its protein is CASSERDFPNEQFF.

This chain connects TRBV11-2 to TRBJ2-3, with 7 bases fitting TRBD1. Germline CDR1 is SGHAT and CDR2 is FQNNGV. CDR3 length equals 14 residues. After removal of 5 bases from V and 2 bases from J, the junction contained 4 bases not matched to a gene. The CDR3 DNA reads TGTGCCAGCAGCCCGACAGGGAACACAGATACGCAGTATTTT. It yields the protein CASSPTGNTDTQYF.

This CDR3 is CASSRGQHYEQYF. CDR3 in DNA: TGCGCCAGCTCTCGGGGACAGCACTACGAGCAGTACTTC. This chain connects TRBV5-1 to TRBJ2-7; 7 bases align to TRBD1. Germline loops: CDR1 SGHRS, CDR2 YFSETQ. The CDR3 is made up of 13 amino acids. Trimming at V came to 7 bases and at J to 3 bases, leaving 7 bases not matched to a gene.

V is TRBV5-6 and J is TRBJ1-5, with D maybe TRBD1 (5 bases). Per germline, CDR1 SGHDT and CDR2 YYEEEE. CDR3 length: 16 amino acids. V was shortened by 0 bases and J by 2 bases, with 12 bases between the two germline ends. CDR3 DNA sequence: TGTGCCAGCAGCTTGGCCGGCAGGGCCGGCAATCAGCCCCAGCATTTT. Amino acids: CASSLAGRAGNQPQHF.

This clone has a single count. V gene TRBV27 combines with J gene TRBJ2-7; 12 bases agree with TRBD2. From germline, CDR1 is MNHEY and CDR2 SMNVEV (reference sequence). The CDR3 contains 16 residues. V dropped 8 bases and J dropped 6; count of bases not matched to a gene: 14. The CDR3 loop reads CASGRLAGAQLSEQYF. The DNA for the CDR3 is TGTGCCAGCGGCCGACTAGCGGGAGCTCAACTCTCCGAGCAGTACTTC.

The rearrangement joins TRBV5-1 to TRBJ1-1; D gene ambiguous. Trimming took 4 bases from V and 0 from J, leaving 16 bases between them. CDR1 is SGHRS and CDR2 is YFSETQ in the germline V gene. CDR3 length: 16 residues. CDR3 region: CASSTTGGPLNTEAFF. The CDR3, as DNA: TGCGCCAGCAGCACGACGGGAGGACCTCTGAACACTGAAGCTTTCTTT. The variable domain in full, completed from reference TRBV5-1 and TRBJ1-1, reads KAGVTQTPRYLIKTRGQQVTLSCSPISGHRSVSWYQQTPGQGLQFLFEYFSETQRNKGNFPGRFSGRQFSNSRSEMNVSTLELGDSALYLCASSTTGGPLNTEAFFGQGTRLTVV.

The chain carries TRBV5-5 and TRBJ2-1, with D maybe TRBD1 (5 bases). The CDR3 runs to 14 residues. With 1 base removed from V and 5 bases from J, the gap between germline ends came to 10 bases. Per germline, CDR1 SGHKS and CDR2 YYEKEE (reference sequence). CDR3 nucleotides: TGTGCCAGCAGCTTGCGTGGACACAACAATGAGCAGTTCTTC. This gives the protein CASSLRGHNNEQFF.

The chain couples TRBV4-2 to TRBJ1-5; 9 positions match TRBD1. This CDR3 has 16 amino acids. V gave up 0 bases and J gave up 7 bases; unmatched junction bases: 7. The V gene's germline CDR1 is LGHNA and CDR2 YNFKEQ. CDR3 in amino acids: CASSQDEGQGGQPQHF. DNA for the CDR3: TGTGCCAGCAGCCAAGATGAGGGACAGGGCGGACAGCCCCAGCATTTT.

The chain employs TRBV5-4 and TRBJ1-3; D is unresolved. The germline CDR1 and CDR2 sequences are SGHNT and YYREEE (reference sequence). CDR3 length equals 15 residues. V shed 2 bases and J shed 1 base, with 10 bases lying between them. This CDR3 is CASSFGPASGNTIYF. DNA of the CDR3: TGTGCCAGCAGCTTTGGGCCGGCTTCTGGAAACACCATATATTTT.

This clone was found a few times. The chain is built from TRBV6-5 and TRBJ2-7, with 8 bases matching TRBD2. The trim removed 0 bases at V and 3 bases at J, leaving 4 bases unmatched. The CDR3 loop spans 15 amino acids. Germline V CDR1 and CDR2: MNHEY, SVGAGI. DNA for the CDR3: TGTGCCAGCAGTTACTCCTGGAGCGGGAGCTACGAGCAGTACTTC. Its translation is CASSYSWSGSYEQYF.

J is TRBJ2-1 and V is TRBV13; 8 bases align to TRBD1. With V trimmed by 0 bases and J by 5 bases, 6 bases remained unmatched. Germline V gives CDR1 PRHDT, CDR2 FYEKMQ (reference sequence). CDR3 size: 16 residues. CDR3 nucleotides: TGTGCCAGCAGCTTAGGCCGGACAGGGATCCACAATGAGCAGTTCTTC. Encoded protein: CASSLGRTGIHNEQFF.

The CDR3 DNA is TGTGCCAGCAGCCAAGATCTTTTCTCTGGAAACACCATATATTTT. This encodes CASSQDLFSGNTIYF. V usage is TRBV4-2 and J usage is TRBJ1-3; D gene ambiguous. Germline V gene data show CDR1 as LGHNA and CDR2 as YNFKEQ. CDR3 size: 15 residues. The V gene lost 0 bases and the J gene lost 0 bases, with 6 bases spanning the gap.